Sequencing of this T cell receptor (beta chain) was carried out in a study of technical replicates of blood from a handful of donors. Trimming shortened V by 5 bases and J by 0 bases, and 13 bases separated the two germline ends. The CDR3 sequence is 15 residues long. Germline CDR1 reads GTSNPN; CDR2 reads SVGIG (reference sequence). The method was immunoSEQ multiplex PCR; TCRdb's version includes in-frame clones alone and lacks a portion of them. The top ten hold approximately 0.38% of the sample, which has about 100,000 clones, about 96% seen once. This rearrangement joins TRBV30 to TRBJ2-2, with D maybe TRBD2 (6 bases). The sample comprised T cells isolated from PBMCs. The TCR sequence derives from a human donor in good health. For the CDR3, the DNA is TGTGCCTGGGGCCAGGGACTGACGAACACCGGGGAGCTGTTTTTT. Translation gives CAWGQGLTNTGELFF.